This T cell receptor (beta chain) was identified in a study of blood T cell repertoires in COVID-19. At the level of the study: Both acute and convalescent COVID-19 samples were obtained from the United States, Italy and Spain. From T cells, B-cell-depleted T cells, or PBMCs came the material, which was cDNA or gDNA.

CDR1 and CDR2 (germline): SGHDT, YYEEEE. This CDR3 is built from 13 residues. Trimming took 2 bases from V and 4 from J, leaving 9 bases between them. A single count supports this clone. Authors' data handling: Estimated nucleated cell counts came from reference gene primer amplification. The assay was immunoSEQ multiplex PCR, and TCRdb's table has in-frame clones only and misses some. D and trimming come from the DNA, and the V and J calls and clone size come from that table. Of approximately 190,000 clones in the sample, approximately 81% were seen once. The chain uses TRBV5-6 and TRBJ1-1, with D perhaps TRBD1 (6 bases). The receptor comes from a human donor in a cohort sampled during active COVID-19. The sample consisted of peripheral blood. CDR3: CASSFIRGTEAFF. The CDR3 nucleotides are TGTGCCAGCAGCTTCATCAGGGGCACTGAAGCTTTCTTT.